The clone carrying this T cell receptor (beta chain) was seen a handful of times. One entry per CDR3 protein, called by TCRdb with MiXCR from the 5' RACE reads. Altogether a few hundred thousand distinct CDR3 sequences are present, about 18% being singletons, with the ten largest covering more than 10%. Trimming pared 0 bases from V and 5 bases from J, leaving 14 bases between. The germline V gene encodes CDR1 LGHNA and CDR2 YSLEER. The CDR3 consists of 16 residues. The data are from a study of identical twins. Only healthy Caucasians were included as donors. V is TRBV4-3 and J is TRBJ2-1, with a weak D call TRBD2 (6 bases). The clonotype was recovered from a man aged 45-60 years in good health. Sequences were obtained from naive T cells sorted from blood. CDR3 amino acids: CASSQEAHGSHNEQFF. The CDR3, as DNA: TGCGCCAGCAGCCAAGAAGCTCACGGGAGCCACAATGAGCAGTTCTTC.